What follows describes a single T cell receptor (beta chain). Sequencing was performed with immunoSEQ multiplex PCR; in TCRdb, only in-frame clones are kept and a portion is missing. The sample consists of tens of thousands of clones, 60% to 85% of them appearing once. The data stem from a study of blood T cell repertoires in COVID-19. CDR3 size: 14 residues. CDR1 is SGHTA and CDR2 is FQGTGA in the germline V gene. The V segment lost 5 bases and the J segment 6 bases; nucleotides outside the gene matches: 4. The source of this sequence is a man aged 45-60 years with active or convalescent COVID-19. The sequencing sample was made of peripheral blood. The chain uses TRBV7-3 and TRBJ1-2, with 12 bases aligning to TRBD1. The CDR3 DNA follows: TGTGCCAGCAGCCGGGACAGGGGGCGGGATGGCTACACCTTC. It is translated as CASSRDRGRDGYTF.